A single sample is the source of the 29 T cell receptor beta chains below, sequenced in a study of early stage breast cancer tumors. Clones were sequenced by immunoSEQ multiplex PCR, and TCRdb holds only the in-frame ones, with some missing. The table has roughly 60,000 clones, about three quarters seen once. Material for sequencing was blood. Receptor source: a person aged 30-39 years with breast cancer.

V is TRBV6-5 and J is TRBJ1-3; D remains unclear. CDR1 is MNHEY, CDR2 SVGAGI, per germline. Trimming took 0 bases from V and 0 from J, leaving 6 bases between them. CDR3 length equals 15 residues. CDR3 in amino acids: CASSYSGDSGNTIYF. Written as DNA, the CDR3 is TGTGCCAGCAGTTACTCGGGCGACTCTGGAAACACCATATATTTT.

In DNA form, the CDR3 reads TGTGCCAGCAGTGACCTCACAGGGGACATATCACCCCTCCACTTT. Protein product: CASSDLTGDISPLHF. The chain joins TRBV6-1 to TRBJ1-6; 7 nucleotides line up with TRBD1. The germline V gene encodes CDR1 MNHNS and CDR2 SASEGT. The CDR3 is 15 residues long. V trimming: 3 bases; J trimming: 10 bases; junction bases outside the gene matches: 9.

The chain combines TRBV9 with TRBJ2-5, with TRBD2 matching over 7 bases. Germline lookup yields CDR1 SGDLS and CDR2 YYNGEE. CDR3 size: 12 residues. V lost 7 bases and J lost 4; bases outside the gene matches: 4. The CDR3 spells CASGGEGETQYF. The CDR3 bases are TGTGCCAGCGGGGGGGAGGGAGAGACCCAGTACTTC.

The sample holds one count of this clone. The genes are TRBV29-1 and TRBJ2-7; TRBD1 matches at 7 bases. CDR1 SQVTM and CDR2 ANQGSEA come from the germline V gene. The CDR3 consists of 12 residues. The trim removed 3 bases at V and 4 bases at J, leaving 3 bases unmatched. Here the CDR3 DNA reads TGCAGCGTTGAGGGGGACAGATACGAGCAGTACTTC. The encoded protein is CSVEGDRYEQYF.

In regard to this clone: At one of its ends the junction is not consistent with the germline gene, which may arise from a read error. The V call is TRBV7-6, the J call TRBJ2-3; possibly TRBD2 for D (5 bases). This CDR3 has 15 residues. Germline V gene sequence: CDR1 SGHVS, CDR2 FNYEAQ. CDR3 amino acids: CASSLATTPTDTQYF. CDR3 sequence (DNA): TGTGCCAGCAGCCTAGCTACCACCCCCACAGATACGCAGTATTTT.

The chain is built from TRBV15 and TRBJ1-2; 7 nucleotides agree with TRBD1. Germline V gene lookup returns CDR1 LNHNV and CDR2 YYDKDF (reference sequence). The CDR3 is 15 residues long. J lost 2 bases, V lost 0 bases, and 3 bases had no gene match. For the CDR3, the DNA is TGTGCCACCAGCAGAGAACCGGGACAGAACTATGGCTACACCTTC. Protein: CATSREPGQNYGYTF.

This chain connects TRBV7-2 to TRBJ2-3; possibly TRBD2 for D (6 bases). There are 15 residues in the CDR3. Germline lookup yields CDR1 SGHTA and CDR2 FQGNSA. V lost 2 bases and J 6 bases, leaving 15 bases between the germline ends. The CDR3 DNA is TGTGCCAGCAGCTTATACGGGTCCCTAGCGGATACGCAGTATTTT. Protein sequence: CASSLYGSLADTQYF.

V usage is TRBV10-1 and J usage is TRBJ2-1, with 14 bases fitting TRBD2. The length of the CDR3 is 13 residues. With 8 bases clipped from V and 7 bases from J, the junction kept 1 base outside the gene matches. Germline CDR1 reads WNHNN; CDR2 reads SYGVQD (reference sequence). The CDR3 DNA sequence: TGCGCCAGCGGGACTAGCGGGAGAAATGAGCAGTTCTTC. Protein: CASGTSGRNEQFF.

The chain links TRBV19 to TRBJ1-5, with D perhaps TRBD1 (6 bases). CDR3 length: 17 residues. V gave up 5 bases and J gave up 3 bases, with 20 bases separating them. The germline gives CDR1 LNHDA, CDR2 SQIVND (reference sequence). CDR3 nucleotide sequence: TGTGCCAGTAGTGGGGGGGCAGGGATGTCCCCCAATCAGCCCCAGCATTTT. Protein: CASSGGAGMSPNQPQHF.

This clone was seen once. V and J are TRBV7-6 and TRBJ2-2; TRBD2 matches 7 bases. The germline CDR1 and CDR2 sequences are SGHVS and FNYEAQ. This CDR3 is built from 17 residues. The V segment lost 4 bases and the J segment 3 bases; nucleotides outside the gene matches: 11. The chain's CDR3 is CASSSPPASGYTGELFF. The CDR3 coding sequence is TGTGCCAGCAGCTCCCCCCCGGCTAGCGGTTACACCGGGGAGCTGTTTTTT.

The chain links TRBV6-5 to TRBJ2-1, with 8 bases that match TRBD2. Looked up from germline, CDR1 is MNHEY and CDR2 is SVGAGI. Losses at the gene ends were 0 bases for V and 8 bases for J; bases not matched to a gene: 3. This CDR3 is 14 amino acids long. CDR3 residues: CASSYSREVHEQFF. CDR3 DNA: TGTGCCAGCAGTTACTCGCGGGAGGTTCATGAGCAGTTCTTC.

The V call is TRBV18, the J call TRBJ1-5; a possible D gene is TRBD1 (6 bases). Trimming took 2 bases from V and 6 from J, leaving 14 bases between them. CDR1 and CDR2 (germline): KGHSH, LQKENI. The CDR3 covers 15 residues. Here the CDR3 reads CASSPNGGRGQPQHF. The DNA of the CDR3 is TGTGCCAGCTCACCAAACGGGGGGCGAGGTCAGCCCCAGCATTTT.

This clone has only one observation. The rearrangement links TRBV10-2 to TRBJ2-5; TRBD2 matches at 10 bases. Trimming took 6 bases from V and 3 from J; bases not matched to a gene: 4. The CDR3 sequence is 14 residues long. CDR1 and CDR2 (germline): WSHSY, SAAADI. CDR3 DNA: TGCGCCAGCAGGGGACTAGCGCAAAAAGAGACCCAGTACTTC. The encoded protein is CASRGLAQKETQYF.

CDR3 loop: CASNRNNEQFF. CDR3 in DNA: TGTGCCAGCAATAGAAACAATGAGCAGTTCTTC. The chain has TRBV2 and TRBJ2-1; no clear D gene. This CDR3 spans 11 amino acids. CDR1 is SNHLY and CDR2 is FYNNEI in the germline V gene. Trimming stripped 7 bases from V and 5 bases from J, with 6 bases between.

This clone was detected a few times. The same CDR3 is also encoded by other DNA sequences in this sample. The V and J genes are TRBV4-1 and TRBJ2-7; D unresolved. Trimming left V 0 bases short and J 1 base short, with 4 bases between. The CDR3 runs 13 residues. Germline V lookup: CDR1 MGHRA, CDR2 YSYEKL. As DNA, the CDR3 is TGCGCCAGCAGCCAAGATCTTTCCTACGAGCAGTACTTC. Its translation is CASSQDLSYEQYF.

V is TRBV4-1 and J is TRBJ1-1; 9 bases map to TRBD1. This CDR3 is built from 14 residues. The junction had 10 bases not matched to a gene; V was cut back by 3 bases and J by 11 bases. The V gene's germline CDR1 is MGHRA and CDR2 YSYEKL. The chain's CDR3 is CASSQEGTGKGAFF. The CDR3 nucleotides read TGCGCCAGCAGCCAGGAGGGGACAGGGAAGGGGGCTTTCTTT.

V gene TRBV7-8 combines with J gene TRBJ2-1; TRBD2 matches at 13 bases. Germline CDR1 SGHVS, CDR2 FQNEAQ. Germline trimming cut 1 base from V and 7 bases from J; bases unmatched to any gene: 7. This CDR3 has 17 residues. The CDR3, as DNA: TGTGCCAGCAGCTTAGAAGGGGGGGGACTAGCGGGAAATGAGCAGTTCTTC. Translated: CASSLEGGGLAGNEQFF.

This clone appeared a single time. This chain uses TRBV14 with TRBJ2-1; the match to TRBD2 covers 12 bases. With V trimmed by 4 bases and J by 6 bases, 7 bases remained unmatched. This CDR3 is built from 16 residues. Germline values: CDR1 SGHDN, CDR2 FVKESK. CDR3 region: CASSRLLAGGSNEQFF. The CDR3 DNA sequence: TGTGCCAGCAGCCGCCTACTAGCGGGAGGATCCAATGAGCAGTTCTTC.

This chain connects TRBV7-3 to TRBJ2-7; a weak D match, TRBD2 (5 bases). V shed 3 bases and J shed 2 bases, with 14 bases lying between them. Germline CDR1 is SGHTA and CDR2 is FQGTGA. The CDR3 is 15 amino acids. The CDR3 is CASSLSGGLAYEQYF. The CDR3 DNA is TGTGCCAGCAGCTTGTCTGGCGGGCTAGCCTACGAGCAGTACTTC.

This chain connects TRBV19 to TRBJ2-5; 7 bases agree with TRBD2. CDR1 and CDR2 (germline): LNHDA, SQIVND (reference sequence). The J segment lost 4 bases and the V segment lost 0 bases, leaving 5 bases of the junction unmatched. There are 15 residues in the CDR3. The CDR3 DNA reads TGTGCCAGTAGTATAGATGTGGGACTACCAGAGACCCAGTACTTC. It encodes CASSIDVGLPETQYF.

The V call is TRBV30, the J call TRBJ2-1, with 10 bases identical to TRBD2. Trimming removed 4 bases from V and 4 bases from J; junction bases left unmatched: 7. The CDR3 loop spans 15 amino acids. Per the germline V gene, CDR1 is GTSNPN and CDR2 is SVGIG (reference sequence). For the CDR3, the DNA is TGTGCCTGGACCTTCGGGACTAGCGCGTACAATGAGCAGTTCTTC. Protein: CAWTFGTSAYNEQFF.

This chain uses TRBV5-4 with TRBJ2-7; the match to TRBD2 covers 15 bases. Trimming cost V 0 bases and J 0 bases; bases outside gene matches: 7. This CDR3 contains 19 residues. Looked up from germline, CDR1 is SGHNT and CDR2 is YYREEE (reference sequence). CDR3 protein: CASSLGMGLAGGSSYEQYF. The DNA of the CDR3 is TGTGCCAGCAGCTTGGGGATGGGACTAGCGGGGGGAAGCTCCTACGAGCAGTACTTC.

This sequence joins TRBV6-5 and TRBJ2-1; no reliable D call. The CDR3 totals 13 residues. Trimming stripped 4 bases from V and 8 bases from J, with 12 bases between. Per the germline V gene, CDR1 is MNHEY and CDR2 is SVGAGI. The chain's CDR3 is CASSSGPFYEQFF. The CDR3, as DNA: TGTGCCAGCAGTTCCGGGCCCTTCTATGAGCAGTTCTTC.

The rearrangement joins TRBV11-2 to TRBJ1-3, with 7 bases fitting TRBD1. The junction had 3 bases not matched to a gene; V was cut back by 1 base and J by 0 bases. This CDR3 region has 16 residues. Per the germline V gene, CDR1 is SGHAT and CDR2 is FQNNGV. The DNA for the CDR3 is TGTGCCAGCAGCTTAGGACAGGGACTCTCTGGAAACACCATATATTTT. Residues: CASSLGQGLSGNTIYF.

J is TRBJ1-5 and V is TRBV30; D uncertain. The germline V and J ends were trimmed by 5 bases and 1 base, with 9 bases remaining between them. The CDR3 loop spans 13 amino acids. CDR1 is GTSNPN and CDR2 is SVGIG in the germline V gene (reference sequence). In DNA form, the CDR3 reads TGTGCCTGGTCAGATGGGAGCAATCAGCCCCAGCATTTT. Encoded protein: CAWSDGSNQPQHF.

The chain uses TRBV6-5 and TRBJ1-3; TRBD1 is a possible D gene (5 bases). From germline, CDR1 is MNHEY and CDR2 SVGAGI. The CDR3 consists of 11 residues. The V end was cut by 5 bases, the J end by 9 bases, with 8 bases between. The CDR3 loop reads CASSGGTTIYF. CDR3 nucleotide sequence: TGTGCCAGCAGTGGGGGGACCACCATATATTTT.

J is TRBJ2-1 and V is TRBV27, with 9 nucleotides matching TRBD2. The V segment lost 0 bases and the J segment 7 bases; nucleotides outside the gene matches: 7. The CDR3 is 16 amino acids. Germline V gene data show CDR1 as MNHEY and CDR2 as SMNVEV (reference sequence). The CDR3 spells CASSLSAGLALNEQFF. CDR3 DNA: TGTGCCAGCAGTTTATCCGCGGGACTAGCCCTTAATGAGCAGTTCTTC.

The CDR3 bases are TGCGCCAGCAGCCTGACAGGGGGCCACGAGCAGTACTTC. Protein product: CASSLTGGHEQYF. The gene calls are TRBV5-1 and TRBJ2-7; TRBD1 matches 10 bases. The CDR3 spans 13 residues. Germline V lookup: CDR1 SGHRS, CDR2 YFSETQ. V shed 4 bases and J 5 bases; nucleotides not matched to a gene: 3.

The V gene is TRBV6-4, the J gene TRBJ1-2; D not resolved. The CDR3 is 17 residues long. Trimming took 2 bases from V and 5 from J, leaving 21 bases between them. The germline CDR1 and CDR2 sequences are MRHNA and SNTAGT. CDR3 nucleotides: TGTGCCAGCAGTGACGAGACGGCGGATGCTCCCGGGTATGGCTACACCTTC. It specifies CASSDETADAPGYGYTF.